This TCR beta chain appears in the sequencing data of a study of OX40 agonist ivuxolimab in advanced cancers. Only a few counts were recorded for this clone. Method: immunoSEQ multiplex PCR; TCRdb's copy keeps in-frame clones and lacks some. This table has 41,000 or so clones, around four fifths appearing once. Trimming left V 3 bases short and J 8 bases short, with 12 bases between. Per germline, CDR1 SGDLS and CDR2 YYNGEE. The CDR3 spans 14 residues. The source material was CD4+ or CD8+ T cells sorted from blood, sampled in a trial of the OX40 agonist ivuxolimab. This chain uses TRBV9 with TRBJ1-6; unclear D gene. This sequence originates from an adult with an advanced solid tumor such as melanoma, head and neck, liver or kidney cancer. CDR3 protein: CASSEAEIYSPLHF. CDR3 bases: TGTGCCAGCAGCGAGGCAGAGATATATTCACCCCTCCACTTT.